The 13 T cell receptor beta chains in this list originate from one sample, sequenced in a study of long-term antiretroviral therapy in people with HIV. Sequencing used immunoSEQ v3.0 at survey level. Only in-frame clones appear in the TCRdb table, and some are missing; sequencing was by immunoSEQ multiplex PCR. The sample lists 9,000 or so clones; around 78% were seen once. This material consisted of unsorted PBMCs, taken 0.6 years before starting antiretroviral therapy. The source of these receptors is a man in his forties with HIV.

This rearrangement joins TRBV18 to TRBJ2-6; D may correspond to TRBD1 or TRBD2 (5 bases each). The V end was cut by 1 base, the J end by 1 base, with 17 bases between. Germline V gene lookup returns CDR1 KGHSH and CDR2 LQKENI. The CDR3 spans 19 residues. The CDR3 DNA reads TGTGCCAGCTCACCACGGGAGCAGGGTAGAGCGTCTGGGGCCAACGTCCTGACTTTC. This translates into CASSPREQGRASGANVLTF.

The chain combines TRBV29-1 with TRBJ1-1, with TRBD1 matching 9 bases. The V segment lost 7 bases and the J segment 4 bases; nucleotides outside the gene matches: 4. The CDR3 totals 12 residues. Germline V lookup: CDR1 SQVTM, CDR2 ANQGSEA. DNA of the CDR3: TGCAGCGCACAGGGGGCTGTCACTGAAGCTTTCTTT. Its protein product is CSAQGAVTEAFF. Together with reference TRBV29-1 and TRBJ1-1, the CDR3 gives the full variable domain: SAVISQKPSRDICQRGTSLTIQCQVDSQVTMMFWYRQQPGQSLTLIATANQGSEATYESGFVIDKFPISRPNLTFSTLTVSNMSPEDSSIYLCSAQGAVTEAFFGQGTRLTVV.

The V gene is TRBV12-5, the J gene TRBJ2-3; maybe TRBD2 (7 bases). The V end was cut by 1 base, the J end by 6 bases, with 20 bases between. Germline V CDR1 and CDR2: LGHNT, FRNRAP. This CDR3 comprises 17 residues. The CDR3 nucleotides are TGTGCTAGTGGTTTGGCCCCGACAGGACTAGAGATCGATACGCAGTATTTT. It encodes CASGLAPTGLEIDTQYF.

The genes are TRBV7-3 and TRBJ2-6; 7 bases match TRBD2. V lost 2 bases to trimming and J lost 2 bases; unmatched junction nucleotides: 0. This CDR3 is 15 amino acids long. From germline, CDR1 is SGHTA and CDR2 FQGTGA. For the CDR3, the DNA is TGTGCCAGCAGCTTAGGGGGGGCTGGGGCCAACGTCCTGACTTTC. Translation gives CASSLGGAGANVLTF.

The CDR3 reads CASSLTGVGEQYF. CDR3 coding DNA: TGTGCCAGCAGTTTAACAGGGGTAGGCGAGCAGTACTTC. J is TRBJ2-7 and V is TRBV28; 7 bases match TRBD1. CDR3 size: 13 residues. J gave up 6 bases and V 2 bases, and 4 bases lay outside the gene matches. CDR1 is MDHEN and CDR2 is SYDVKM in the germline V gene.

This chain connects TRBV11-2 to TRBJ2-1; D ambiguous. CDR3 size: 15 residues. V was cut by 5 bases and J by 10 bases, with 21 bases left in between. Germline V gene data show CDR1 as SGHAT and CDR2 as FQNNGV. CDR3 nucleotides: TGTGCCAGCAGCCCCCGAGTGGTCTCCGGCATGGAGCAGTTCTTC. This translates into CASSPRVVSGMEQFF.

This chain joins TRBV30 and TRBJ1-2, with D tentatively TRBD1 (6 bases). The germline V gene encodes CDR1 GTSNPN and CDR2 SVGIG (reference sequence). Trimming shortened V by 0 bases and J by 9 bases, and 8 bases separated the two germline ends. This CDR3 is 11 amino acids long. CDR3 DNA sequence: TGTGCCTGGAGTGTTGGGGGGCGCTACACCTTC. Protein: CAWSVGGRYTF.

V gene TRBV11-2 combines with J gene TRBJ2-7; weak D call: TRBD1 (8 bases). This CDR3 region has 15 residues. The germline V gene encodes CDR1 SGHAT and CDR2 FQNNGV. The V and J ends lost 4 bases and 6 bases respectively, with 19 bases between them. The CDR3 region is CASSSGQGGTFEQYF. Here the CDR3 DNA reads TGTGCCAGCAGCTCCGGACAGGGAGGGACATTCGAGCAGTACTTC.

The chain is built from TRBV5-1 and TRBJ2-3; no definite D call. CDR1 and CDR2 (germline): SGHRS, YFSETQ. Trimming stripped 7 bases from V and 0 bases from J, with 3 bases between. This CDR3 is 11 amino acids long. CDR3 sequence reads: CASRSTDTQYF. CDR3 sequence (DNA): TGCGCCAGCCGGAGCACAGATACGCAGTATTTT.

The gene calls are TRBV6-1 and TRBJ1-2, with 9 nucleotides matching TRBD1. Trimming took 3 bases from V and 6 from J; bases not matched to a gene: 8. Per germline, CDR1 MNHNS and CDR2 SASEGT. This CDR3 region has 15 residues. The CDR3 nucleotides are TGTGCCAGCAGTGACGTTAGGGGACAGGGCCATGGCTACACCTTC. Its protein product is CASSDVRGQGHGYTF.

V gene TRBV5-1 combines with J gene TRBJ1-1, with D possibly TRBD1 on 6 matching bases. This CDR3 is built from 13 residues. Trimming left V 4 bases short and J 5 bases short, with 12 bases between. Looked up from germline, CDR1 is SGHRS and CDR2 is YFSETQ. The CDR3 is CASSQGGQTEAFF. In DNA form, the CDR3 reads TGCGCCAGCAGCCAGGGAGGACAGACTGAAGCTTTCTTT. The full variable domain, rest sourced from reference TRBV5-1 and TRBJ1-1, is KAGVTQTPRYLIKTRGQQVTLSCSPISGHRSVSWYQQTPGQGLQFLFEYFSETQRNKGNFPGRFSGRQFSNSRSEMNVSTLELGDSALYLCASSQGGQTEAFFGQGTRLTVV.

The CDR3, as DNA: TGCGCCAGCCGGGACAGGGGTACCTACGAGCAGTACTTC. Its translation is CASRDRGTYEQYF. This chain links TRBV10-2 with TRBJ2-7, with TRBD1 matching over 10 bases. Trimming took 8 bases from V and 2 from J; bases not matched to a gene: 3. The germline V gene has CDR1 WSHSY and CDR2 SAAADI. The CDR3 length is 13 residues.

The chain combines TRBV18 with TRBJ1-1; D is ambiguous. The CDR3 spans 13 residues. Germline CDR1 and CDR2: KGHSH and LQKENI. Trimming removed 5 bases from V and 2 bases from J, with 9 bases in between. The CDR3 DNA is TGTGCCAGCTCAGACGGCCGTAACACTGAAGCTTTCTTT. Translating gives CASSDGRNTEAFF.